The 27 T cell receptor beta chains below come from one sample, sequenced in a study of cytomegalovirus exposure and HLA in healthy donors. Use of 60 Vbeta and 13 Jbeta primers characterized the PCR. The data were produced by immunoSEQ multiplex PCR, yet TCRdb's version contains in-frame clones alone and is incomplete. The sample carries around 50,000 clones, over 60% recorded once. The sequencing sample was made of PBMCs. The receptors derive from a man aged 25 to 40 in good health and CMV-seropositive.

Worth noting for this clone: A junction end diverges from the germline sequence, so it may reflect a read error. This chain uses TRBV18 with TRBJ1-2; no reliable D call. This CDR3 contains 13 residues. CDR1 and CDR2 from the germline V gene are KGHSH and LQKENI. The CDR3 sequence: CASSLPDGVVLAF. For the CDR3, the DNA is TGTGCCAGCTCACTCCCCGACGGGGTGGTCTTGGCCTTC.

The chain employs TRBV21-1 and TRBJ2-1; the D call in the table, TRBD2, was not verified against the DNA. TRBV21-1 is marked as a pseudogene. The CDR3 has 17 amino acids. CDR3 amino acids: CASSKVKAGGIYNEQFF. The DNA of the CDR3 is TGTGCCAGCAGCAAAGTAAAAGCGGGGGGGATTTACAATGAGCAGTTCTTC.

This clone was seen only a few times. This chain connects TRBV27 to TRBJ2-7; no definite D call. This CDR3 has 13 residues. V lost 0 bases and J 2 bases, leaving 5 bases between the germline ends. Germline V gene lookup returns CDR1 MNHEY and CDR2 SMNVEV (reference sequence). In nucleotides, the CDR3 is TGTGCCAGCAGTTTATCTATCCCCTACGAGCAGTACTTC. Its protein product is CASSLSIPYEQYF.

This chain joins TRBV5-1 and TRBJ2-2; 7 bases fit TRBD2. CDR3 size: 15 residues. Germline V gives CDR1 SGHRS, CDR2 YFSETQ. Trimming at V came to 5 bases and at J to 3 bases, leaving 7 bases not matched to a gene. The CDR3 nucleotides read TGCGCCAGCAGGCCAGCGGGGAGGGACACCGGGGAGCTGTTTTTT. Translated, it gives CASRPAGRDTGELFF.

This CDR3 is CASSLASGGQPQHF. The CDR3 coding sequence is TGTGCCAGCAGCTTAGCCTCAGGTGGTCAGCCCCAGCATTTT. The chain recombines TRBV11-2 with TRBJ1-5; D unresolved. Deletions cut 1 base from V and 6 bases from J, with 10 bases between. The CDR3 has 14 amino acids. CDR1 and CDR2 from the germline V gene are SGHAT and FQNNGV. The variable domain in full, completed from reference TRBV11-2 and TRBJ1-5, reads EAGVAQSPRYKIIEKRQSVAFWCNPISGHATLYWYQQILGQGPKLLIQFQNNGVVDDSQLPKDRFSAERLKGVDSTLKIQPAKLEDSAVYLCASSLASGGQPQHFGDGTRLSIL.

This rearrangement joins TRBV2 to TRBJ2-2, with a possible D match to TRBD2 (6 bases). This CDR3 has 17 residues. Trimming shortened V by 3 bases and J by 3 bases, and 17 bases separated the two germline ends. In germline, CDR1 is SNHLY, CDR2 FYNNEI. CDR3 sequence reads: CASSDRGSFGDTGELFF. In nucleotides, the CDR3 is TGTGCCAGCAGTGACCGGGGGTCCTTTGGGGACACCGGGGAGCTGTTTTTT.

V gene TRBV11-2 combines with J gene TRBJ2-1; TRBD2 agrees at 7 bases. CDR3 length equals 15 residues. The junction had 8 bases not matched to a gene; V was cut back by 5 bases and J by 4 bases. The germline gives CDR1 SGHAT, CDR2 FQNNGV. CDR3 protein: CASSLGTGGYNEQFF. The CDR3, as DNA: TGTGCCAGCAGCCTCGGGACGGGGGGTTACAATGAGCAGTTCTTC.

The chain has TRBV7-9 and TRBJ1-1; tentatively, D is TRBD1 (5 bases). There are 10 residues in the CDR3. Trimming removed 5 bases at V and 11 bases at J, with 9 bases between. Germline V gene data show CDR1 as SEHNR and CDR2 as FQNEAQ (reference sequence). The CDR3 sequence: CASSHGGAFF. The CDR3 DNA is TGTGCCAGCAGCCACGGGGGGGCTTTCTTT.

The CDR3 spells CASSLLDRGNEQFF. CDR3 nucleotides: TGTGCCAGCAGTTTATTGGACAGGGGGAATGAGCAGTTCTTC. The chain is built from TRBV28 and TRBJ2-1; 10 bases match TRBD1. This CDR3 is built from 14 residues. With 1 base clipped from V and 7 bases from J, the junction kept 1 base outside the gene matches. The V gene's germline CDR1 is MDHEN and CDR2 SYDVKM.

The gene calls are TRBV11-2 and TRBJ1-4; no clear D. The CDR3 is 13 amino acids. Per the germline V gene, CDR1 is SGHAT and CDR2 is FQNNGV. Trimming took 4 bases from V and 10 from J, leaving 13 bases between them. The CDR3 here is CASSSRLEGKLFF. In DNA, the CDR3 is TGTGCCAGCAGCTCGCGCCTCGAGGGAAAACTGTTTTTT.

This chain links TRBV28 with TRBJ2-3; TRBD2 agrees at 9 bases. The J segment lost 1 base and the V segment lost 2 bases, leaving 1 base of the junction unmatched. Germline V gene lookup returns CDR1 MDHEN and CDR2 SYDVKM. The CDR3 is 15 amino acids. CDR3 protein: CASSLASGGTDTQYF. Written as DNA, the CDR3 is TGTGCCAGCAGTTTAGCTAGCGGGGGCACAGATACGCAGTATTTT. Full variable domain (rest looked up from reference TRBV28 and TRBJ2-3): DVKVTQSSRYLVKRTGEKVFLECVQDMDHENMFWYRQDPGLGLRLIYFSYDVKMKEKGDIPEGYSVSREKKERFSLILESASTNQTSMYLCASSLASGGTDTQYFGPGTRLTVL.

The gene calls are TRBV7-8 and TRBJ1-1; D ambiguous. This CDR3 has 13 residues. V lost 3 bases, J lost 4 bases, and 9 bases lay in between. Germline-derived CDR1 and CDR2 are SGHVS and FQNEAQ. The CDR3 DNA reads TGTGCCAGCAGCTTGGAGGGCTCCACTGAAGCTTTCTTT. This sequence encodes CASSLEGSTEAFF.

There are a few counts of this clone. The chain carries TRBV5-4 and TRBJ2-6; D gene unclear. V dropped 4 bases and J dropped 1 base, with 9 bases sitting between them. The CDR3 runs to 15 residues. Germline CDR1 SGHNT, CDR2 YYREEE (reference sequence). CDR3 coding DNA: TGTGCCAGCAGCCCGTTATTTTCTGGGGCCAACGTCCTGACTTTC. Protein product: CASSPLFSGANVLTF. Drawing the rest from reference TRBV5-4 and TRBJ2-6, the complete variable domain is ETGVTQSPTHLIKTRGQQVTLRCSSQSGHNTVSWYQQALGQGPQFIFQYYREEENGRGNFPPRFSGLQFPNYSSELNVNALELDDSALYLCASSPLFSGANVLTFGAGSRLTVL.

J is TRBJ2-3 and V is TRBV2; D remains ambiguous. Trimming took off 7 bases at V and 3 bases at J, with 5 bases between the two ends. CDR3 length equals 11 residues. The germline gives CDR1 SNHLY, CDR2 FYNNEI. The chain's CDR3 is CASTITDTQYF. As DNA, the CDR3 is TGTGCCAGCACAATTACAGATACGCAGTATTTT.

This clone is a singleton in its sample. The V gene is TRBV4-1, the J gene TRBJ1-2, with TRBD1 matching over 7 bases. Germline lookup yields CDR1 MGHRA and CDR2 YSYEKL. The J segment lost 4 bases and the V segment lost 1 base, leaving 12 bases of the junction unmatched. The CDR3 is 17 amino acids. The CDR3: CASSQAPTKGGGYGYTF. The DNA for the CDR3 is TGCGCCAGCAGCCAAGCCCCTACGAAAGGGGGCGGCTATGGCTACACCTTC.

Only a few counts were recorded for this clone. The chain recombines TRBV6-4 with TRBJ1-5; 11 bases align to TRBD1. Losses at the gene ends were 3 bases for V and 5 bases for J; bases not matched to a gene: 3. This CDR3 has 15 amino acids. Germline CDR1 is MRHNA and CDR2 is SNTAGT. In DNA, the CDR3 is TGTGCCAGCAGTGAAGGGACAGGGGGGGATCAGCCCCAGCATTTT. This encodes CASSEGTGGDQPQHF.

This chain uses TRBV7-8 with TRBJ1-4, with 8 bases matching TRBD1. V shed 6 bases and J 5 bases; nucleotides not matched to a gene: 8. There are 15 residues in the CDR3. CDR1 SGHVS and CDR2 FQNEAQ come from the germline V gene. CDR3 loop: CASRETRGLNEKLFF. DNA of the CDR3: TGTGCCAGCAGGGAGACCAGGGGGCTCAATGAAAAACTGTTTTTT. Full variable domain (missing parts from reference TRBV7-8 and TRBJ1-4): GAGVSQSPRYKVAKRGQDVALRCDPISGHVSLFWYQQALGQGPEFLTYFQNEAQLDKSGLPSDRFFAERPEGSVSTLKIQRTQQEDSAVYLCASRETRGLNEKLFFGSGTQLSVL.

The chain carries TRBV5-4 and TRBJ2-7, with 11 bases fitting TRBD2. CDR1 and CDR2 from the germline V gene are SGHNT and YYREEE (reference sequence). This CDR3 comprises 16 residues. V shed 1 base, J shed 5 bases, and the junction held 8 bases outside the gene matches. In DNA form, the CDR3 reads TGTGCCAGCAGCTTGTATAGCGGGGGGGCCTTGAACGAGCAGTACTTC. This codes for CASSLYSGGALNEQYF.

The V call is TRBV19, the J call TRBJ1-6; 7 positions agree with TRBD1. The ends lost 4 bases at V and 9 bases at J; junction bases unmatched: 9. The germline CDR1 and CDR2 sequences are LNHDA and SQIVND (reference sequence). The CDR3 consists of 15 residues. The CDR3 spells CASSKKGQIFSPLHF. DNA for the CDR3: TGTGCCAGTAGTAAGAAGGGACAGATCTTTTCACCCCTCCACTTT.

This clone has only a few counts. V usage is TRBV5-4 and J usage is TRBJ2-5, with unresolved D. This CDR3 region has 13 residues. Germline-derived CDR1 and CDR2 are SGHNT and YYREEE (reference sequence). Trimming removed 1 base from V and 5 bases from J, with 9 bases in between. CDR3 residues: CASSLMRSETQYF. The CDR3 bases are TGTGCCAGCAGCTTGATGCGCTCTGAGACCCAGTACTTC.

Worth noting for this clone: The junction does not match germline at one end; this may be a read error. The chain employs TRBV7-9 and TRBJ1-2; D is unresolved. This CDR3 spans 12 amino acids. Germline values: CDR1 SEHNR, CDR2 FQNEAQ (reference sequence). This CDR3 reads CSSSLDGYGYTF. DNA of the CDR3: TGTTCCAGCAGCTTAGACGGGTATGGCTACACCTTC. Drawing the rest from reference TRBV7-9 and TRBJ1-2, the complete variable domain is DTGVSQNPRHKITKRGQNVTFRCDPISEHNRLYWYRQTLGQGPEFLTYFQNEAQLEKSRLLSDRFSAERPKGSFSTLEIQRTEQGDSAMYLCSSSLDGYGYTFGSGTRLTVV.

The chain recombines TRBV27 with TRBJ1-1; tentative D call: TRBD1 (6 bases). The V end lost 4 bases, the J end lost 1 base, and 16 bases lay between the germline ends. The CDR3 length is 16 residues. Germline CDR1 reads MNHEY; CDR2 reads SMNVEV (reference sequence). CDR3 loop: CASSSPPGQKNTEAFF. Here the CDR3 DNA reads TGTGCCAGCAGTTCTCCCCCGGGACAAAAGAACACTGAAGCTTTCTTT.

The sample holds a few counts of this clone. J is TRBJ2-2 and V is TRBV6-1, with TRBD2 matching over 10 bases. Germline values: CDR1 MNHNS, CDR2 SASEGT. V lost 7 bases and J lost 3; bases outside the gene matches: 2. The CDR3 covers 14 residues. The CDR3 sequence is CASTGTSDTGELFF. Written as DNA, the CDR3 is TGTGCCAGCACGGGGACTAGCGACACCGGGGAGCTGTTTTTT.

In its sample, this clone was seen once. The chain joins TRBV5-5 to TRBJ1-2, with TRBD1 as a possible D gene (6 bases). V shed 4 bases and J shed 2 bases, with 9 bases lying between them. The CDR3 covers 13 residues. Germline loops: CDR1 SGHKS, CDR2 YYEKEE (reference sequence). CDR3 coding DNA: TGTGCCAGCAGCCTGGGGACAAACTATGGCTACACCTTC. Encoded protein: CASSLGTNYGYTF.

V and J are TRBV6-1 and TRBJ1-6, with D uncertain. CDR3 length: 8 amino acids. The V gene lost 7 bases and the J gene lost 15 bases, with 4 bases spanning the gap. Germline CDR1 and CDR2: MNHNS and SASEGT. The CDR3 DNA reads TGTGCCAGCATTCGCCTCCACTTT. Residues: CASIRLHF.

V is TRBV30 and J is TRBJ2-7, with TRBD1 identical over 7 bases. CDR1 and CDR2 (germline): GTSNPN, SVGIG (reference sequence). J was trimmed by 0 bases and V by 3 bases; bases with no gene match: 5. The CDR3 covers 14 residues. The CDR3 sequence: CAWRGQGVSYEQYF. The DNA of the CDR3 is TGTGCCTGGAGAGGGCAGGGGGTCTCCTACGAGCAGTACTTC.

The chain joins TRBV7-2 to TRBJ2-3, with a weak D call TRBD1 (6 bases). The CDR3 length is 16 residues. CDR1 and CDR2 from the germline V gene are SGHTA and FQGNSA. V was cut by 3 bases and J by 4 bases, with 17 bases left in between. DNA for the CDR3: TGTGCCAGCAGCTTGGGTAGACAGGTAACCTCAGATACGCAGTATTTT. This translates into CASSLGRQVTSDTQYF.